The T cell receptor beta chain under discussion was sequenced for a study of control samples from healthy donors and cancer patients. TCRdb keeps only in-frame clones here, not all; method: immunoSEQ multiplex PCR. The sample lists 100,000 to 150,000 clones, roughly 90% seen once, with 30% to 40% in the top ten. The specimen was blood. The TCR originated in a man in his forties or fifties in good health.

DNA of the CDR3: TGTGCCAGCAGCTTCAGCTACGAGCAGTACTTC. Protein product: CASSFSYEQYF. V and J are TRBV6-5 and TRBJ2-7; D not resolved. The germline V gene encodes CDR1 MNHEY and CDR2 SVGAGI. V lost 6 bases and J lost 3, with 6 bases in between. This CDR3 contains 11 residues.